The 4 T cell receptor beta chains listed next were all sequenced from one sample in a study of blood T cell repertoires in COVID-19. Libraries were prepared by immunoSEQ multiplex PCR; TCRdb keeps only in-frame clonotypes and omits some of them. This sample has roughly 73,000 clones, with about nine tenths found just once. Sample: peripheral blood. All receptors derive from a woman older than 75 with active or convalescent COVID-19.

V is TRBV11-2 and J is TRBJ2-2, with 8 bases lining up with TRBD2. V lost 2 bases, J lost 0 bases, and 5 bases stayed unmatched. Germline loops: CDR1 SGHAT, CDR2 FQNNGV. This CDR3 is 17 amino acids long. The CDR3, as DNA: TGTGCCAGCAGCTTATTGGCGGGGGGACCGAACACCGGGGAGCTGTTTTTT. Amino acids: CASSLLAGGPNTGELFF.

This chain connects TRBV9 to TRBJ2-5; the match to TRBD2 covers 9 bases. With V trimmed by 2 bases and J by 1 base, 9 bases remained unmatched. This CDR3 spans 17 amino acids. Germline V CDR1 and CDR2: SGDLS, YYNGEE. The CDR3 region has the DNA TGTGCCAGCAGCGTCAAATATCTAGCGGGGCCCCAAGAGACCCAGTACTTC. This gives the protein CASSVKYLAGPQETQYF.

This clone was recorded once. The V gene is TRBV9, the J gene TRBJ1-3; D is unresolved. The CDR3 consists of 16 residues. CDR1 is SGDLS, CDR2 YYNGEE, per germline. Trimming removed 0 bases from V and 0 bases from J, with 10 bases in between. As DNA, the CDR3 is TGTGCCAGCAGCGTAGTTGCGGGTATCTCTGGAAACACCATATATTTT. This encodes CASSVVAGISGNTIYF. Filled out from reference TRBV9 and TRBJ1-3, the complete variable domain reads DSGVTQTPKHLITATGQRVTLRCSPRSGDLSVYWYQQSLDQGLQFLIQYYNGEERAKGNILERFSAQQFPDLHSELNLSSLELGDSALYFCASSVVAGISGNTIYFGEGSWLTVV.

This clone has just a few counts. The V gene is TRBV11-3, the J gene TRBJ2-1; D call uncertain. CDR1 SGHNT and CDR2 YENEEA come from the germline V gene. CDR3 length equals 13 residues. The V end was cut by 1 base, the J end by 7 bases, with 8 bases between. CDR3 DNA sequence: TGTGCCAGCAGCTTAGCAGGCAGAAATGAGCAGTTCTTC. Encoded protein: CASSLAGRNEQFF.